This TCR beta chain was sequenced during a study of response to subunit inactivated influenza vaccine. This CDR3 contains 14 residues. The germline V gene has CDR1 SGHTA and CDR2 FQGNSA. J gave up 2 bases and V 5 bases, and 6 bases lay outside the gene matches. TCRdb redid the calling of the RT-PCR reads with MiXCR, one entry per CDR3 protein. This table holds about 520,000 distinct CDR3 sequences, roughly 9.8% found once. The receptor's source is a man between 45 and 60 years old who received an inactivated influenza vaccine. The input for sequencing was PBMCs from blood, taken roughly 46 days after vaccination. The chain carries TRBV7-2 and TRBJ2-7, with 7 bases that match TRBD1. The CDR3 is CASSGRQGPYEQYF. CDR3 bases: TGTGCCAGCAGCGGCCGACAGGGACCCTACGAGCAGTACTTC.